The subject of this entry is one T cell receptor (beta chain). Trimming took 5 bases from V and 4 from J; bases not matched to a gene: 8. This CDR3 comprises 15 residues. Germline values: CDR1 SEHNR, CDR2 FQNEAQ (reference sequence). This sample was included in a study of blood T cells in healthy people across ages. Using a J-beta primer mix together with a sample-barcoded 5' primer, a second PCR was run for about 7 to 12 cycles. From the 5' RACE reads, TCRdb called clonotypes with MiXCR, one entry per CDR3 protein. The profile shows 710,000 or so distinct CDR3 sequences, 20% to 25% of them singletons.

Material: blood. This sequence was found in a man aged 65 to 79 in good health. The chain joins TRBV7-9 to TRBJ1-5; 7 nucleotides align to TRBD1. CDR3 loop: CASSVGTAVNQPQHF. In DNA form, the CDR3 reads TGTGCCAGCAGCGTAGGGACAGCCGTAAATCAGCCCCAGCATTTT.